This T cell receptor (beta chain) came from a study of Tregs in tolerant kidney transplant recipients (dated by TCRdb to between 2017 and 2020). Notes on the research overall: Before combined kidney and bone marrow transplantation, this study identified donor-specific regulatory T cells using TCRbeta sequencing and then followed those same cells after transplant. Broad study findings and their caveats: Donor-specific Treg expansion was found to exceed global Treg expansion in tolerant patients, suggesting antigen-driven rather than nonspecific expansion. Because the PCR primers were changed over time for some patients, nucleotide-level comparison could not be performed across the samples from those patients. Because the study included only a small number of patients, the results must be confirmed in larger populations and under other immunosuppression protocols. The most biologically relevant and donor-specific TCRbeta repertoire appeared to be identified by expanding Tregs with activated donor B cells. Biological reproducibility was not directly assessed, although technical replication error appeared to be minimal.

As to this clone: The target of this receptor is not known. The sample holds no much larger clone one base away, and base qualities are not on file.

Transplants used related donors with nonmyeloablative bone marrow transplantation; mixed chimerism was transient in the human trials. Unstimulated Tregs (CD4+CD25+CD127-), CD4+ non-Tregs (CD4+CD25-), CD4 and CD8 cells were FACS-sorted from thawed PBMCs. A few combined kidney and bone marrow transplant recipients from the ITN036ST trial were included as patients, and samples were available only from these trial subjects. Healthy control blood was processed by Ficoll density gradient to PBMCs and cryopreserved; patient PBMCs were collected before and after transplant. As encoded in the germline V gene, CDR1 is SGHTA while CDR2 is FQGTGA. Including cysteine and phenylalanine, the CDR3 has 17 amino acids. CDR3 DNA only is kept here, 51 bases in frame from base 1. For this chain, trimming is 5 bases at the V end and 3 bases at the J end, and the number of junction bases without a gene match is 10. Genomic DNA was extracted from sorted cells with the QIAGEN DNeasy Blood and Tissue Kit for TCRbeta CDR3 sequencing. High-throughput TCRbeta CDR3 sequencing, including PCR amplification with bias correction and internal controls, was performed commercially through immunoSEQ. Regarding the original processing steps: Unique productive TCRbeta sequences were defined by CDR3 nucleotide sequence when primers matched and otherwise by CDR3 amino acid sequence together with Vbeta and Jbeta genes. To correct sorting error, sequences shared between sorted populations at a frequency ratio of 2:1 or less were removed; the rest were assigned to the higher population. Donor-reactive sequences were defined as at least 5-fold expanded in CFSE-low cells versus unstimulated cells, with frequency of at least 0.01% in CFSE-low cells. Repertoire divergence was quantified by Jensen-Shannon divergence using the top 100 TCRbeta sequences ranked by frequency. For samples with multiple sequencing runs, sorting error was corrected in each run separately before the runs were combined. TCRdb stores this immuneACCESS table with in-frame sequences only. Part of the clones is absent; in the studies checked, under half of the shortfall reflects unresolved V genes, and no reason is known for the rest. V and J calls and clone size are as listed in that table; D and trimming were resolved from the DNA. For this sample the table gives 100,000 or so clones, of which roughly 93% were detected only once. 1.6% of the sample is held by the ten biggest clonotypes.

The rearrangement joined TRBV7-3 to TRBJ2-2; 9 middle bases align to TRBD1. This clonotype originated in a human patient who received a combined kidney and bone marrow transplant. It is possible that, after a transplant, some T cells come from the graft donor. The sequencing used CD4+ T cells from blood (PBMCs), collected 12 months after the transplant. CDR3 sequence: CASSPAGTGLDTGELFF. The base sequence is TGTGCCAGCAGCCCGGCCGGGACAGGGTTGGACACCGGGGAGCTGTTTTTT.